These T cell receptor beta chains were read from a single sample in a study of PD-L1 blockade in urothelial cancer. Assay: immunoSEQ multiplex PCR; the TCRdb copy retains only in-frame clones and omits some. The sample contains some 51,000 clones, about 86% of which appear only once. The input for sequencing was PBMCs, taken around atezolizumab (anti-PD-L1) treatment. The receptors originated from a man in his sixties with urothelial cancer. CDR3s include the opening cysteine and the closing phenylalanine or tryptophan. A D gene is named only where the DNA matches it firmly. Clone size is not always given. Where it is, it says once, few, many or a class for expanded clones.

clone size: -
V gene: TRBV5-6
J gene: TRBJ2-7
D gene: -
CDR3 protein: CASSQGGRYEQYF
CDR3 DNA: TGTGCCAGCAGCCAAGGGGGACGTTACGAGCAGTACTTC

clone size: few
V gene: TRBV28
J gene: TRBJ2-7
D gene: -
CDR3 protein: CASSLSVPPYEQYF
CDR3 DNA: TGTGCCAGCAGTTTATCAGTCCCCCCTTACGAGCAGTACTTC

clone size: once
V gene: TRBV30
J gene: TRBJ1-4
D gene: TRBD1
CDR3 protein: CASQGRWATNEKLFF
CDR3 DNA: TGTGCCTCACAGGGGAGGTGGGCAACTAATGAAAAACTGTTTTTT

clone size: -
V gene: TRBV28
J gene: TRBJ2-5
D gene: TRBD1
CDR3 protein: CASSSSVPGQEAQETQYF
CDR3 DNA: TGTGCCAGCAGTTCCTCCGTTCCGGGACAGGAAGCTCAAGAGACCCAGTACTTC

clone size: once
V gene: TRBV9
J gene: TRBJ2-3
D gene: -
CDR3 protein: CASSFRGADTQYF
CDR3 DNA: TGTGCCAGCAGCTTCAGAGGAGCAGATACGCAGTATTTT

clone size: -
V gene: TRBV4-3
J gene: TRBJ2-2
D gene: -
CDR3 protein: CASSPRGRIGGTGELFF
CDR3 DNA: TGCGCCAGCAGCCCGCGGGGGAGAATAGGGGGCACCGGGGAGCTGTTTTTT

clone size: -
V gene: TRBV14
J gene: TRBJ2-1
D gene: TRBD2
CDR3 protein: CASSLRRSGLVDYNEQFF
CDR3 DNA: TGTGCCAGCAGCCTCCGAAGATCGGGACTAGTTGACTACAATGAGCAGTTCTTC

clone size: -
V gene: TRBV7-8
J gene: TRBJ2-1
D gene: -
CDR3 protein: CASHELDNEQFF
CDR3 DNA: TGTGCCAGCCACGAGTTAGACAATGAGCAGTTCTTC

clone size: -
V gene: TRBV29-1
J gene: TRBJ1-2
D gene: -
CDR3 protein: CSVEWVPRQGINYGYTF
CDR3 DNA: TGCAGCGTTGAATGGGTCCCCCGGCAGGGTATTAACTATGGCTACACCTTC

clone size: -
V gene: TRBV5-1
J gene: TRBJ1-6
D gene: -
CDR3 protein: CASSSQMDRFENSPLHF
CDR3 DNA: TGCGCCAGCAGCTCCCAAATGGACAGATTTGAAAATTCACCCCTCCACTTT

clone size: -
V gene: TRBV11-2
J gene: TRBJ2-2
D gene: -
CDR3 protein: CASSLEPAGELFF
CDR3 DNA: TGTGCCAGCAGCTTAGAACCAGCCGGGGAGCTGTTTTTT

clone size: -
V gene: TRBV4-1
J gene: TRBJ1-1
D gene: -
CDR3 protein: CACSEGGRTEAFF
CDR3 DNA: TGCGCCTGCTCAGAGGGGGGGCGAACTGAAGCTTTCTTT

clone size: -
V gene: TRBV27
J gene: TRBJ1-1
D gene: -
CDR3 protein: CASSFHRDTEAFF
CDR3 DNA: TGTGCCAGCAGTTTCCATCGAGACACTGAAGCTTTCTTT

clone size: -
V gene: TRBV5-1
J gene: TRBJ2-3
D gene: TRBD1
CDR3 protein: CASSLEDRQTDTQYF
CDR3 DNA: TGCGCCAGCAGCTTGGAGGACAGGCAGACGGATACGCAGTATTTT

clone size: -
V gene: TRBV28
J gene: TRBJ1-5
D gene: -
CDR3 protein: CASTRSRGFSNQPQHF
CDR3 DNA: TGTGCCAGCACCCGAAGTAGGGGGTTCAGCAATCAGCCCCAGCATTTT

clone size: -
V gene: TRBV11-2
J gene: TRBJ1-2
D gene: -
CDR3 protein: CASSHAGGGPSTYGYTF
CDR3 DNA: TGTGCCAGCAGCCACGCCGGCGGCGGCCCCTCAACCTATGGCTACACCTTC

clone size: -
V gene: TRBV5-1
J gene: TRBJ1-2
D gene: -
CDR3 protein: CASSLARGGYTF
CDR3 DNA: TGCGCCAGCAGCTTGGCCAGGGGTGGCTACACCTTC

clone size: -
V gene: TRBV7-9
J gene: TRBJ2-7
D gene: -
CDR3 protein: CASSSNRGGRYYEQYF
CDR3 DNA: TGTGCCAGCAGCAGTAACCGAGGGGGACGTTACTACGAGCAGTACTTC